A single sample is the source of the 31 T cell receptor beta chains below, sequenced in a study of CD8 T cells in Susac syndrome. RNA was extracted with the RNeasy kit, and a quantity of roughly 0.5 to 1 ug was reverse transcribed using random hexamers. TCRdb analysed the immunoSEQ multiplex PCR reads with MiXCR anew, one entry per CDR3 protein. Seen here are fewer than 90,000 distinct CDR3 sequences, under 95% observed once, and the top ten hold roughly 0.45%. The sequencing input was CD8+ T cells from PBMCs. Every receptor here comes from a human donor with Susac syndrome.

This chain joins TRBV20-1 and TRBJ1-2; a weak D match, TRBD1 (5 bases). Germline CDR1 is DFQATT and CDR2 is SNEGSKA (reference sequence). The V and J ends lost 6 bases and 8 bases respectively, with 16 bases between them. The CDR3 covers 12 residues. The CDR3 region has the DNA TGCAGTGCCGACGTGGGGGGGGACGGCTACACCTTC. This translates into CSADVGGDGYTF.

This sequence joins TRBV10-3 and TRBJ2-1, with D possibly being TRBD2 (6 bases). CDR1 and CDR2 from the germline V gene are ENHRY and SYGVKD. Trimming removed 11 bases from V and 6 bases from J, with 17 bases in between. The length of the CDR3 is 13 residues. Written as DNA, the CDR3 is TGTGCCTCTACCGGGACTGGGTTCAATGAGCAGTTCTTC. Protein sequence: CASTGTGFNEQFF.

V and J are TRBV5-1 and TRBJ1-6, with D tentatively TRBD1 (6 bases). The length of the CDR3 is 15 residues. CDR1 SGHRS and CDR2 YFSETQ come from the germline V gene. The ends were cut back, 1 base at V and 9 bases at J, with 14 bases in the middle. CDR3 DNA sequence: TGCGCCAGCAGCTTGAGGGGGGGCGCTAGTTCACCCCTCCACTTT. As protein: CASSLRGGASSPLHF.

The V call is TRBV27, the J call TRBJ1-1, with D unresolved. Per the germline V gene, CDR1 is MNHEY and CDR2 is SMNVEV (reference sequence). Trimming left V 3 bases short and J 8 bases short, with 4 bases between. This CDR3 is 10 amino acids long. CDR3 region: CASSFPEAFF. CDR3 bases: TGTGCCAGCAGTTTCCCCGAAGCTTTCTTT.

The rearrangement uses TRBV7-2 and TRBJ2-5; possibly TRBD1 or TRBD2 for D (5 bases each). Germline V gene sequence: CDR1 SGHTA, CDR2 FQGNSA. This CDR3 contains 15 residues. Deletions cut 2 bases from V and 1 base from J, with 11 bases between. CDR3 protein: CASSLRPGTQETQYF. The CDR3 region has the DNA TGTGCCAGCAGCTTAAGGCCAGGGACCCAAGAGACCCAGTACTTC.

The chain is built from TRBV20-1 and TRBJ2-1, with 8 nucleotides matching TRBD2. From germline, CDR1 is DFQATT and CDR2 SNEGSKA (reference sequence). V dropped 3 bases and J dropped 4; count of bases not matched to a gene: 8. The CDR3 length is 15 residues. CDR3 protein: CSASLRGARYNEQFF. The CDR3, as DNA: TGCAGTGCTAGTCTGCGGGGGGCGAGGTACAATGAGCAGTTCTTC.

This clonotype was seen a single time. This chain connects TRBV10-2 to TRBJ1-1; 9 bases are shared with TRBD1. V lost 2 bases to trimming and J lost 1 base; unmatched junction nucleotides: 2. CDR3 length equals 15 residues. Germline lookup yields CDR1 WSHSY and CDR2 SAAADI. CDR3 coding DNA: TGCGCCAGCAGTGAGCCGACAGGGGGGAACACTGAAGCTTTCTTT. Its translation: CASSEPTGGNTEAFF.

The chain joins TRBV19 to TRBJ1-5, with unresolved D. CDR3 length: 16 residues. Trimming removed 4 bases from V and 4 bases from J, with 17 bases in between. Germline assignment: CDR1 LNHDA and CDR2 SQIVND (reference sequence). The DNA of the CDR3 is TGTGCCAGTAGTACTAGGGTCCCCCGGCAGAATCAGCCCCAGCATTTT. Translated: CASSTRVPRQNQPQHF. Drawing the rest from reference TRBV19 and TRBJ1-5, the complete variable domain is DGGITQSPKYLFRKEGQNVTLSCEQNLNHDAMYWYRQDPGQGLRLIYYSQIVNDFQKGDIAEGYSVSREKKESFPLTVTSAQKNPTAFYLCASSTRVPRQNQPQHFGDGTRLSIL.

J is TRBJ2-2 and V is TRBV5-6; no firm D call. There are 13 residues in the CDR3. V lost 0 bases and J lost 9, with 9 bases in between. Germline CDR1 reads SGHDT; CDR2 reads YYEEEE. The CDR3 DNA follows: TGTGCCAGCAGCTTGGGTCCTCCCAGGGAGCTGTTTTTT. It is translated as CASSLGPPRELFF.

As DNA, the CDR3 is TGTGCCAGCAGTCCCCGTGGAGTGGAGACCCAGTACTTC. Protein product: CASSPRGVETQYF. V and J are TRBV25-1 and TRBJ2-5; D unclear. Germline V CDR1 and CDR2: MGHDK, SYGVNS. This CDR3 has 13 residues. Trimming took 5 bases from V and 5 from J, leaving 12 bases between them.

V gene TRBV7-2 combines with J gene TRBJ2-7; D gene ambiguous. CDR3 length: 13 residues. CDR1 SGHTA and CDR2 FQGNSA come from the germline V gene. Trimming removed 1 base from V and 5 bases from J, with 9 bases in between. The CDR3 DNA reads TGTGCCAGCAGCTTAGGGCTACTGAACGAGCAGTACTTC. This codes for CASSLGLLNEQYF.

This clonotype is a singleton in its sample. The chain couples TRBV6-2 or TRBV6-3 to TRBJ2-3; a possible D gene is TRBD2 (7 bases). The CDR3 is made up of 14 amino acids. The germline V and J ends were trimmed by 6 bases and 0 bases, with 10 bases remaining between them. Germline CDR1 and CDR2: MNHEY and SVGEGT. The CDR3 region has the DNA TGTGCCAGCAGCCGGGGGGCCAGCACAGATACGCAGTATTTT. Encoded protein: CASSRGASTDTQYF.

The V and J genes are TRBV13 and TRBJ2-5, with 10 bases matching TRBD2. The V gene's germline CDR1 is PRHDT and CDR2 FYEKMQ (reference sequence). This CDR3 is built from 15 residues. With V trimmed by 4 bases and J by 2 bases, 4 bases remained unmatched. CDR3 amino acids: CASSSSGGAQETQYF. DNA of the CDR3: TGTGCCAGCAGCTCTAGCGGGGGCGCACAAGAGACCCAGTACTTC.

The gene calls are TRBV4-2 and TRBJ1-1; D gene ambiguous. Germline V gives CDR1 LGHNA, CDR2 YNFKEQ. The V end was cut by 3 bases, the J end by 6 bases, with 8 bases between. This CDR3 contains 12 residues. CDR3 residues: CASSQGRAEAFF. DNA of the CDR3: TGTGCCAGCAGCCAGGGAAGGGCTGAAGCTTTCTTT.

The chain recombines TRBV27 with TRBJ1-1; D might be TRBD1 (5 bases). This CDR3 has 14 amino acids. Trimming stripped 2 bases from V and 1 base from J, with 8 bases between. CDR1 is MNHEY and CDR2 is SMNVEV in the germline V gene (reference sequence). The CDR3 reads CASSLVGPNTEAFF. CDR3 nucleotide sequence: TGTGCCAGCAGTTTAGTGGGGCCGAACACTGAAGCTTTCTTT.

V usage is TRBV7-8 and J usage is TRBJ2-1, with 8 positions matching TRBD2. V was pared by 1 base and J by 4 bases, with 6 bases of the junction left unmatched. The length of the CDR3 is 16 residues. In germline, CDR1 is SGHVS, CDR2 FQNEAQ. Here the CDR3 reads CASSLDERELYNEQFF. CDR3 DNA: TGTGCCAGCAGCTTAGATGAGCGGGAGCTTTACAATGAGCAGTTCTTC. The whole variable domain, remainder taken from reference TRBV7-8 and TRBJ2-1, is GAGVSQSPRYKVAKRGQDVALRCDPISGHVSLFWYQQALGQGPEFLTYFQNEAQLDKSGLPSDRFFAERPEGSVSTLKIQRTQQEDSAVYLCASSLDERELYNEQFFGPGTRLTVL.

This rearrangement joins TRBV30 to TRBJ2-7, with 7 bases matching TRBD2. Germline V gene data show CDR1 as GTSNPN and CDR2 as SVGIG (reference sequence). The CDR3 totals 13 residues. Germline trimming cut 0 bases from V and 2 bases from J; bases unmatched to any gene: 1. The CDR3 coding sequence is TGTGCCTGGAGTGTCGGGGGGACCTACGAGCAGTACTTC. It specifies CAWSVGGTYEQYF.

This chain connects TRBV12-5 to TRBJ1-1; 7 bases are a match to TRBD1. The CDR3 sequence is 19 residues long. Germline CDR1 is LGHNT and CDR2 is FRNRAP. V was clipped by 0 bases and J by 1 base; unmatched bases: 14. CDR3 amino acids: CASGLVPFVTGRGNTEAFF. CDR3 DNA: TGTGCTAGTGGTTTGGTACCCTTCGTGACAGGGCGAGGGAACACTGAAGCTTTCTTT. The full variable domain, in which reference TRBV12-5 and TRBJ1-1 provide the parts outside the CDR3, is DARVTQTPRHKVTEMGQEVTMRCQPILGHNTVFWYRQTMMQGLELLAYFRNRAPLDDSGMPKDRFSAEMPDATLATLKIQPSEPRDSAVYFCASGLVPFVTGRGNTEAFFGQGTRLTVV.

The chain employs TRBV10-3 and TRBJ1-1, with a possible D match to TRBD1 (5 bases). CDR3 length equals 15 residues. CDR1 and CDR2 (germline): ENHRY, SYGVKD. V was trimmed by 2 bases and J by 0 bases, leaving 10 bases between them. CDR3 DNA sequence: TGTGCCATCAGTGAGGGGACGGCCATGAACACTGAAGCTTTCTTT. Its translation: CAISEGTAMNTEAFF.

The V and J genes are TRBV11-1 and TRBJ1-1; D not certain. Trimming took off 1 base at V and 1 base at J, with 7 bases between the two ends. The CDR3 is made up of 14 amino acids. Germline CDR1 reads SGHAT; CDR2 reads FQDESV (reference sequence). The CDR3 here is CASSLGGENTEAFF. Here the CDR3 DNA reads TGTGCCAGCAGCTTAGGGGGAGAGAACACTGAAGCTTTCTTT.

The rearrangement links TRBV15 to TRBJ1-1; D uncertain. Trimming removed 0 bases from V and 1 base from J, with 6 bases in between. Germline CDR1 and CDR2: LNHNV and YYDKDF (reference sequence). The CDR3 is 14 residues long. The CDR3 sequence: CATSRDLGNTEAFF. The DNA of the CDR3 is TGTGCCACCAGCAGAGATTTGGGGAACACTGAAGCTTTCTTT.

The CDR3 is CASSNGFSSYNEQFF. The CDR3 DNA sequence: TGTGCCAGCAGTAACGGGTTTAGCTCCTACAATGAGCAGTTCTTC. The chain links TRBV6-6 to TRBJ2-1; the D is unclear. The V gene's germline CDR1 is MNHNY and CDR2 SVGAGI (reference sequence). This CDR3 comprises 15 residues. Deletions cut 5 bases from V and 0 bases from J, with 11 bases between.

The rearrangement links TRBV20-1 to TRBJ2-2; D uncertain. V was clipped by 1 base and J by 6 bases, with 9 bases between them. Germline V gene sequence: CDR1 DFQATT, CDR2 SNEGSKA (reference sequence). The CDR3 consists of 13 residues. The CDR3, as DNA: TGCAGTGCTAGAGGGAGTTTGGCCGGGGAGCTGTTTTTT. It specifies CSARGSLAGELFF.

The chain is built from TRBV27 and TRBJ1-1; possible D gene TRBD1, 6 bases. There are 15 residues in the CDR3. Germline CDR1 and CDR2: MNHEY and SMNVEV (reference sequence). The V and J ends lost 4 bases and 4 bases respectively, with 16 bases between them. The CDR3 bases are TGTGCCAGCAGTTCCGAGACAGGCGTAAGCACTGAAGCTTTCTTT. Translated, it gives CASSSETGVSTEAFF.

A few counts support this clonotype. V and J are TRBV20-1 and TRBJ2-3; 8 bases are a match to TRBD2. CDR1 is DFQATT, CDR2 SNEGSKA, per germline (reference sequence). The length of the CDR3 is 15 residues. V lost 1 base, J lost 0 bases, and 3 bases stayed unmatched. The DNA for the CDR3 is TGCAGTGCTAGAGTCGCTAGCGGGAGCACAGATACGCAGTATTTT. Amino acids: CSARVASGSTDTQYF.

The V call is TRBV20-1, the J call TRBJ2-3; 13 bases fit TRBD2. Trimming cost V 1 base and J 2 bases; bases outside gene matches: 9. Germline CDR1 is DFQATT and CDR2 is SNEGSKA (reference sequence). The CDR3 runs to 18 residues. CDR3 sequence reads: CSARVGLAGVYTTDTQYF. The CDR3 DNA follows: TGCAGTGCTAGAGTTGGACTAGCGGGAGTCTATACCACAGATACGCAGTATTTT.

J is TRBJ2-3 and V is TRBV4-2, with TRBD2 identical over 10 bases. The CDR3 is 16 residues long. Losses at the gene ends were 1 base for V and 2 bases for J; bases not matched to a gene: 3. CDR1 and CDR2 from the germline V gene are LGHNA and YNFKEQ. For the CDR3, the DNA is TGTGCCAGCAGCCAAGCCCTAGCGGGGGTCACAGATACGCAGTATTTT. This codes for CASSQALAGVTDTQYF.

This clonotype has just one count. The genes are TRBV19 and TRBJ2-3; 7 bases agree with TRBD2. This CDR3 contains 17 residues. V gave up 5 bases and J gave up 0 bases; unmatched junction bases: 11. The germline V gene has CDR1 LNHDA and CDR2 SQIVND (reference sequence). CDR3 nucleotide sequence: TGTGCCAGTAGTGCCCGGAAGATTAGCGGGAGCACAGATACGCAGTATTTT. Its protein product is CASSARKISGSTDTQYF. Drawing the rest from reference TRBV19 and TRBJ2-3, the complete variable domain is DGGITQSPKYLFRKEGQNVTLSCEQNLNHDAMYWYRQDPGQGLRLIYYSQIVNDFQKGDIAEGYSVSREKKESFPLTVTSAQKNPTAFYLCASSARKISGSTDTQYFGPGTRLTVL.

The V gene is TRBV18, the J gene TRBJ1-5; perhaps TRBD1 as D (5 bases). Germline loops: CDR1 KGHSH, CDR2 LQKENI. V was cut by 4 bases and J by 9 bases, with 10 bases left in between. This CDR3 contains 12 residues. The CDR3 coding sequence is TGTGCCAGCTCACGGGACGAGGGGCCCCAGCATTTT. It yields the protein CASSRDEGPQHF.

The V and J genes are TRBV6-6 and TRBJ1-2, with D unclear. Germline-derived CDR1 and CDR2 are MNHNY and SVGAGI (reference sequence). CDR3 size: 12 residues. Trimming shortened V by 2 bases and J by 8 bases, and 9 bases separated the two germline ends. The CDR3 DNA follows: TGTGCCAGCAGTTACCCCTTGGGGGGCTACACCTTC. It translates to CASSYPLGGYTF.

The rearrangement links TRBV27 to TRBJ1-2; 9 nucleotides match TRBD1. Trimming at V came to 5 bases and at J to 2 bases, leaving 6 bases not matched to a gene. CDR1 is MNHEY, CDR2 SMNVEV, per germline (reference sequence). This CDR3 region has 15 residues. CDR3 residues: CASSGPGQGNYGYTF. The CDR3 nucleotides read TGTGCCAGCAGTGGCCCGGGACAGGGAAACTATGGCTACACCTTC.